These T cell receptor beta chains were read from a single sample in a study of blood T cell repertoires in COVID-19. The data were produced by immunoSEQ multiplex PCR, yet TCRdb's version contains in-frame clones alone and is incomplete. Of 200,000 or so clones in the sample, about nine tenths were seen once. The sequencing sample was made of PBMCs or T cells enriched from blood (not recorded which). These receptors were obtained from a woman between 35 and 50 years old with acute COVID-19. Both conserved end residues are part of each CDR3. Fields, in order: D gene, J gene, clone size, V gene, CDR3 protein, CDR3 DNA. The D gene is left open where the match is weak. Clone size is stated in some rows and not others, as once, few, many or a class when expanded.

TRBD2,TRBJ2-7,-,TRBV7-2,CASSLGGGYEQYF,TGTGCCAGCAGCTTAGGGGGGGGCTACGAGCAGTACTTC
-,TRBJ1-3,-,TRBV7-9,CASSLTDTIYF,TGTGCCAGCAGCTTAACAGACACCATATATTTT
-,TRBJ1-4,-,TRBV5-6,CASSLYGANEKLFF,TGTGCCAGCAGCTTGTACGGAGCCAATGAAAAACTGTTTTTT
-,TRBJ2-1,-,TRBV6-5,CASSSLGVKPYNEQFF,TGTGCCAGCAGTTCACTCGGGGTTAAACCCTACAATGAGCAGTTCTTC
-,TRBJ1-1,once,TRBV7-2,CASSLGGVGALNTEAFF,TGTGCCAGCAGCTTAGGAGGTGTGGGGGCCTTGAACACTGAAGCTTTCTTT
-,TRBJ1-1,-,TRBV9,CASSVESNTEAFF,TGTGCCAGCAGCGTAGAAAGCAACACTGAAGCTTTCTTT
-,TRBJ1-2,few,TRBV4-1,CASSQPGQSYYGYTF,TGCGCCAGCAGCCAGCCGGGACAATCGTACTATGGCTACACCTTC
-,TRBJ1-5,-,TRBV7-2,CASSLLGIGNQPQHF,TGTGCCAGCAGCTTACTCGGTATCGGCAATCAGCCCCAGCATTTT
-,TRBJ1-3,-,TRBV19,CASRQPASGNTIYF,TGTGCCAGTCGACAGCCCGCCTCTGGAAACACCATATATTTT
TRBD2,TRBJ2-2,few,TRBV2,CASIRTSGGAETGELFF,TGTGCCAGCATCCGGACTAGCGGGGGGGCTGAGACCGGGGAGCTGTTTTTT
TRBD1,TRBJ1-6,few,TRBV3-1/TRBV3-2,CASSQRASRTGSIYSPLHF,TGTGCCAGCAGCCAACGAGCAAGCCGGACAGGGAGTATCTATTCACCCCTCCACTTT
-,TRBJ1-4,-,TRBV12-3/TRBV12-4,CASNGRKSEKLFF,TGTGCCAGCAATGGGAGGAAAAGCGAAAAACTGTTTTTT
TRBD1,TRBJ1-5,-,TRBV7-2,CASSSQGALGQPQHF,TGTGCCAGCAGCTCCCAGGGGGCGTTGGGTCAGCCCCAGCATTTT
TRBD1,TRBJ2-7,-,TRBV5-1,CASSSGTVSYEQYF,TGCGCCAGCAGCTCCGGGACAGTGTCCTACGAGCAGTACTTC
TRBD1,TRBJ2-2,-,TRBV7-2,CASSFAGTENTGELFF,TGTGCCAGCAGCTTCGCCGGGACAGAGAACACCGGGGAGCTGTTTTTT
TRBD1,TRBJ2-3,-,TRBV3-1/TRBV3-2,CASSLYRTGSTDTQYF,TGTGCCAGCAGCCTCTACCGGACAGGAAGCACAGATACGCAGTATTTT
-,TRBJ1-2,-,TRBV29-1,CSVELGREGYTF,TGCAGCGTTGAATTGGGCAGGGAAGGCTACACCTTC
TRBD1,TRBJ1-5,-,TRBV27,CASSLVSGGSQPQHF,TGTGCCAGCAGTTTAGTTTCAGGGGGCAGTCAGCCCCAGCATTTT
TRBD1,TRBJ1-3,-,TRBV4-1,CASSPMPSTGWGNTIYF,TGCGCCAGCAGCCCAATGCCTTCGACAGGGTGGGGAAACACCATATATTTT
-,TRBJ2-7,-,TRBV6-5,CASSQEDRGYEQYF,TGTGCCAGCAGCCAGGAGGACAGAGGTTACGAGCAGTACTTC
-,TRBJ1-1,-,TRBV7-9,CASSLIAKNTEAFF,TGTGCCAGCAGCTTAATAGCGAAGAACACTGAAGCTTTCTTT
TRBD1,TRBJ1-2,once,TRBV10-3,CASKGTGPNYGYTF,TGTGCCTCCAAAGGGACAGGGCCGAACTATGGCTACACCTTC